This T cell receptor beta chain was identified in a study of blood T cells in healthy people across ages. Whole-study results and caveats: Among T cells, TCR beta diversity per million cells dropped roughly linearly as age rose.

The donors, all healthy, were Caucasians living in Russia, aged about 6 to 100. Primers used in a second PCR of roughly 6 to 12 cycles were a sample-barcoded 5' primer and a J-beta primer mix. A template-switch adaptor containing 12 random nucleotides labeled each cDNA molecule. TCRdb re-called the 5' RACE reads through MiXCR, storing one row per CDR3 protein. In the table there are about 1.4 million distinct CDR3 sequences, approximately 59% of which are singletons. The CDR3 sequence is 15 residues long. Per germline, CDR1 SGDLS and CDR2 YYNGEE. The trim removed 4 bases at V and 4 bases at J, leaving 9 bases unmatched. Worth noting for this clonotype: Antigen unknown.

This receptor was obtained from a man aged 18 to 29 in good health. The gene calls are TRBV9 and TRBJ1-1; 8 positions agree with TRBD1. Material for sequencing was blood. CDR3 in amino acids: CASSHRQGLATEAFF. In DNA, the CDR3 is TGTGCCAGCAGCCATCGACAGGGGCTGGCCACTGAAGCTTTCTTT.